This passage covers 8 T cell receptor beta chains from one sample sequenced in a study of spatial heterogeneity in lung cancer. TCRdb processed the 5' RACE reads anew with MiXCR; each CDR3 protein has one entry. The table has 4,500 to 6,000 distinct CDR3 sequences, approximately 16% seen once. Regarding time point: sample taken at primary tumor resection. Unsorted whole RNA from tumor, nontumor lung or frozen PBMC underwent sequencing. This material consisted of PBMCs, taken at surgery. Source of these receptors: a male donor with early-stage non-small cell lung cancer.

The chain links TRBV20-1 to TRBJ2-4, with D hard to call. V lost 6 bases, J lost 6 bases, and 12 bases lay in between. Germline-derived CDR1 and CDR2 are DFQATT and SNEGSKA (reference sequence). The CDR3 contains 12 residues. CDR3 region: CSAVGWGNIQYF. CDR3 sequence (DNA): TGCAGTGCCGTAGGTTGGGGAAACATTCAGTACTTC.

This clonotype is classed as medium-sized (0.01 to 0.1%). This CDR3 reads CASSPYTSGGGTQYF. The CDR3, as DNA: TGTGCCAGCAGCCCTTATACGTCGGGCGGCGGGACGCAGTATTTT. The rearrangement links TRBV3-1 to TRBJ2-3; possibly TRBD2 for D (5 bases). Trimming took 4 bases from V and 9 from J, leaving 20 bases between them. The germline CDR1 and CDR2 sequences are LGHDT and YNNKEL (reference sequence). This CDR3 region has 15 residues.

By sample fraction, this clonotype is medium-sized. The chain employs TRBV7-2 and TRBJ2-7, with a tentative D call TRBD1 (6 bases). V was trimmed by 5 bases and J by 3 bases, leaving 11 bases between them. This CDR3 has 13 residues. From germline, CDR1 is SGHTA and CDR2 FQGNSA. This chain's CDR3 is CASSPGGGYEQYF. DNA of the CDR3: TGTGCCAGCAGCCCTGGGGGCGGCTACGAGCAGTACTTC.

This clonotype was recorded a few times. The V gene is TRBV11-2, the J gene TRBJ1-1; no definite D call. This CDR3 region has 13 residues. The germline V gene encodes CDR1 SGHAT and CDR2 FQNNGV. The germline V and J ends were trimmed by 2 bases and 1 base, with 5 bases remaining between them. CDR3 protein: CASSLSPNTEAFF. Here the CDR3 DNA reads TGTGCCAGCAGCTTATCCCCGAACACTGAAGCTTTCTTT.

This clonotype rates as medium-sized (0.01 to 0.1%). The chain uses TRBV4-2 and TRBJ1-5, with D unclear. Trimming pared 3 bases from V and 11 bases from J, leaving 17 bases between. Per germline, CDR1 LGHNA and CDR2 YNFKEQ. The CDR3 sequence is 14 residues long. This CDR3 reads CASSQGEMVGAQHF. CDR3 coding DNA: TGTGCCAGCAGCCAGGGCGAAATGGTGGGAGCCCAGCATTTT.

In its sample, this clonotype ranks as medium-sized. This chain joins TRBV12-5 and TRBJ2-5, with 11 positions matching TRBD2. Germline CDR1 and CDR2: LGHNT and FRNRAP. V lost 3 bases, J lost 1 base, and 1 base stayed unmatched. The CDR3 extends over 15 amino acids. The CDR3 nucleotides are TGTGCTAGTGGTTTTGGGACTAGCGGCCAAGAGACCCAGTACTTC. It encodes CASGFGTSGQETQYF. Variable domain in full (rest from reference TRBV12-5 and TRBJ2-5): DARVTQTPRHKVTEMGQEVTMRCQPILGHNTVFWYRQTMMQGLELLAYFRNRAPLDDSGMPKDRFSAEMPDATLATLKIQPSEPRDSAVYFCASGFGTSGQETQYFGPGTRLLVL.

In its sample, this clonotype is medium-sized. The chain employs TRBV7-8 and TRBJ2-7; 9 bases agree with TRBD1. The CDR3 has 14 amino acids. The germline CDR1 and CDR2 sequences are SGHVS and FQNEAQ. V lost 1 base, J lost 12 bases, and 10 bases stayed unmatched. The CDR3 region has the DNA TGTGCCAGCAGCTTAGGGGGACAGGGCCTAACCGGGTACTTC. It codes for CASSLGGQGLTGYF.

This clonotype is medium-sized (0.01 to 0.1%) within its sample. This sequence joins TRBV7-2 and TRBJ2-3; tentative D call: TRBD1 (5 bases). Deletions cut 7 bases from V and 3 bases from J, with 14 bases between. CDR3 length: 14 residues. Looked up from germline, CDR1 is SGHTA and CDR2 is FQGNSA. CDR3 amino acids: CASTPGTGTDTQYF. The CDR3 bases are TGTGCCAGCACCCCGGGCACAGGAACAGATACGCAGTATTTT.